This T cell receptor beta chain came from a study of blood T cell repertoires in COVID-19. Study summary: From the United States, Italy and Spain came samples of acute and convalescent COVID-19.

A Seattle source enrolled patients during active infection and followed them longitudinally. V was pared by 5 bases and J by 7 bases, with 9 bases between. In germline, CDR1 is SGHRS, CDR2 YFSETQ. This CDR3 contains 11 residues. The protocol was immunoSEQ multiplex PCR, while the TCRdb copy is restricted to in-frame clones and leaves out a portion. The sample lists 190,000 or so clones; around four fifths were seen once. The receptor was derived from a man in his fifties or sixties with COVID-19, enrolled during active disease. Sequenced: peripheral blood. The genes are TRBV5-1 and TRBJ1-1; no definite D call. Here the CDR3 DNA reads TGCGCCAGCAGGGAGCGGAGTGAAGCTTTCTTT. Translating gives CASRERSEAFF.